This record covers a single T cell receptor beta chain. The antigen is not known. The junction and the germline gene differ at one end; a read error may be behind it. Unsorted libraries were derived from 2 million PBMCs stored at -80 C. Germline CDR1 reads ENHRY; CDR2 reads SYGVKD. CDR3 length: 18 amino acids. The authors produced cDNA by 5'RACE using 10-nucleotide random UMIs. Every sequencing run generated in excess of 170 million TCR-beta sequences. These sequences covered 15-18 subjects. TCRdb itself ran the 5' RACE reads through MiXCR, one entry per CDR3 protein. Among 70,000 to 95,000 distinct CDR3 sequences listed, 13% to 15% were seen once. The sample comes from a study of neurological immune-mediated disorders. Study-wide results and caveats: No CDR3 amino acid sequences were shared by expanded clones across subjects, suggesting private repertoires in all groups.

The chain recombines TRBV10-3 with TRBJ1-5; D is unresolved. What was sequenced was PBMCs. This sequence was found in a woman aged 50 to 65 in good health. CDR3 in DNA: TGTGCCATTAGTGAGTCATCTGTTATTGTGGACGGCAATCACCCCCAGCATTTT. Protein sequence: CAISESSVIVDGNHPQHF.